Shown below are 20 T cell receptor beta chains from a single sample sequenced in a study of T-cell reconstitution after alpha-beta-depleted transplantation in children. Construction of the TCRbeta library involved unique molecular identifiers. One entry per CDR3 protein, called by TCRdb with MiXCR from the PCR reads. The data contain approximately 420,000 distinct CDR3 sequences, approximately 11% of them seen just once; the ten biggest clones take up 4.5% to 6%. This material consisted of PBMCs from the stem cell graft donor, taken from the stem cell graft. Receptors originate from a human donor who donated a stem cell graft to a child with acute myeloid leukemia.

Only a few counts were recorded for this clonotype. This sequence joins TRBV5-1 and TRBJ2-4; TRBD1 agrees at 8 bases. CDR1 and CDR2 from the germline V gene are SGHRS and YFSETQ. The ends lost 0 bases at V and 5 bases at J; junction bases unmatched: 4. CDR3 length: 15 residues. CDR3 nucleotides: TGCGCCAGCAGCTTGGTATTGGGACAGGAAAACATTCAGTACTTC. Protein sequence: CASSLVLGQENIQYF. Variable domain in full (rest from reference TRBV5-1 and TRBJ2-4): KAGVTQTPRYLIKTRGQQVTLSCSPISGHRSVSWYQQTPGQGLQFLFEYFSETQRNKGNFPGRFSGRQFSNSRSEMNVSTLELGDSALYLCASSLVLGQENIQYFGAGTRLSVL.

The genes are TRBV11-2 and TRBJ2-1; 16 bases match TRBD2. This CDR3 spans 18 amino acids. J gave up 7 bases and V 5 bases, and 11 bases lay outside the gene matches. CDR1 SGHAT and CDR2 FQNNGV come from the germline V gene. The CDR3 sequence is CASSEGLAGGPIGNEQFF. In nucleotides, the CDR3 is TGTGCCAGCAGCGAGGGACTAGCGGGAGGGCCAATAGGGAATGAGCAGTTCTTC. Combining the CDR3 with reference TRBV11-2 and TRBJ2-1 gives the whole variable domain EAGVAQSPRYKIIEKRQSVAFWCNPISGHATLYWYQQILGQGPKLLIQFQNNGVVDDSQLPKDRFSAERLKGVDSTLKIQPAKLEDSAVYLCASSEGLAGGPIGNEQFFGPGTRLTVL.

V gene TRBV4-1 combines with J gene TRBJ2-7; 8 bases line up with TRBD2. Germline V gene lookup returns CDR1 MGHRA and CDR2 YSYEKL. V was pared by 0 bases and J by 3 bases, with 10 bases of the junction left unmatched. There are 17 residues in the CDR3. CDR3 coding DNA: TGCGCCAGCAGCCAAGATAAGGCGGGAGGAAACTTCTACGAGCAGTACTTC. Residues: CASSQDKAGGNFYEQYF.

The CDR3 nucleotides read TGTGCCAGCACCCAGCCCGGCGGGGGGGCCAATACGCAGTATTTT. Protein: CASTQPGGGANTQYF. This chain uses TRBV3-1 with TRBJ2-3; 9 nucleotides match TRBD2. The CDR3 length is 15 residues. Germline V CDR1 and CDR2: LGHDT, YNNKEL (reference sequence). The trim removed 7 bases at V and 7 bases at J, leaving 12 bases unmatched.

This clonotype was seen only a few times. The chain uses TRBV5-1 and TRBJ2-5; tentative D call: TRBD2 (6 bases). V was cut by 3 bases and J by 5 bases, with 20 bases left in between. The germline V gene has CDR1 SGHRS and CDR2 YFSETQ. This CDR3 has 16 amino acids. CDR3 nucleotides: TGCGCCAGCAGCTCCATACCGGGGAGGACTACGGAGACCCAGTACTTC. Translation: CASSSIPGRTTETQYF.

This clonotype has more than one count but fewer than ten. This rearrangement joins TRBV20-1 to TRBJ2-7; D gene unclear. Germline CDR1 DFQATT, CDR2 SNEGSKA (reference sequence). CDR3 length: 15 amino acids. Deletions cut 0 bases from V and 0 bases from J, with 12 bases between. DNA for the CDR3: TGCAGTGCTAGAGATCGGCAGTTGAGCTCCTACGAGCAGTACTTC. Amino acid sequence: CSARDRQLSSYEQYF.

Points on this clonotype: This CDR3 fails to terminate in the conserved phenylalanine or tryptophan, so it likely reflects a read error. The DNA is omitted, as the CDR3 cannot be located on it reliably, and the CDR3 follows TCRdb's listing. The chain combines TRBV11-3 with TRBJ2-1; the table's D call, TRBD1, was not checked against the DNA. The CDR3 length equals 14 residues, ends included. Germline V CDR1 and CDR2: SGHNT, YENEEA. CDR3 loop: CASSLGRGGSRPSD.

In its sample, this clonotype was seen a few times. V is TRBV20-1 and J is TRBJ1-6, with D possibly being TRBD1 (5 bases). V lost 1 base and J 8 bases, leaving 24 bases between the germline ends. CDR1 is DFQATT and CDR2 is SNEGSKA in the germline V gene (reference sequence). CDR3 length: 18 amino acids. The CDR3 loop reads CSARAGSTDLHIDSPLHF. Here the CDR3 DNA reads TGCAGTGCTAGAGCGGGTTCGACAGACCTCCACATCGATTCACCCCTCCACTTT.

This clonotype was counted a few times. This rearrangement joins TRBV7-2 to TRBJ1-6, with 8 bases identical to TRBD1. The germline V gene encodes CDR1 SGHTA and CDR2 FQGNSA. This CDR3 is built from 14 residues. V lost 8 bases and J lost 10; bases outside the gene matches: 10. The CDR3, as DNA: TGTGCCAGCGGACGGGGGACAGGTCCCTCACCCCTCCACTTT. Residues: CASGRGTGPSPLHF.

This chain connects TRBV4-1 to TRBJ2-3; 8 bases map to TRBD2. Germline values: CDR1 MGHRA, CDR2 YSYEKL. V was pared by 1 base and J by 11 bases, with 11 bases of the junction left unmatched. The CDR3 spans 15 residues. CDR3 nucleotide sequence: TGCGCCAGCAGCCAAGCGGGGGGGGGCGCGGTTAAGCAGTATTTT. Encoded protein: CASSQAGGGAVKQYF.

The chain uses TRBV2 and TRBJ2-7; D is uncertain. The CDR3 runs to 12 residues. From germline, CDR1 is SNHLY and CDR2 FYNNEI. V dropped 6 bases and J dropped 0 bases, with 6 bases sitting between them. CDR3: CASSVVSYEQYF. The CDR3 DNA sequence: TGTGCCAGCAGCGTTGTCTCCTACGAGCAGTACTTC. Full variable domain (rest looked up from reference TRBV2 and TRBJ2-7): EPEVTQTPSHQVTQMGQEVILRCVPISNHLYFYWYRQILGQKVEFLVSFYNNEISEKSEIFDDQFSVERPDGSNFTLKIRSTKLEDSAMYFCASSVVSYEQYFGPGTRLTVT.

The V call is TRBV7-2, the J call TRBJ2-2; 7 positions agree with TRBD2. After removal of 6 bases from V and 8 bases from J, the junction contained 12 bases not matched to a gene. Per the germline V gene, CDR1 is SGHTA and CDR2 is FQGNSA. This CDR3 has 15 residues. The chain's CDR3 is CASSQGRRELGELFF. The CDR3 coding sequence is TGTGCCAGCAGTCAAGGGAGGCGGGAGTTGGGGGAGCTGTTTTTT. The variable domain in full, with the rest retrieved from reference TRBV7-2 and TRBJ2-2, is GAGVSQSPSNKVTEKGKDVELRCDPISGHTALYWYRQSLGQGLEFLIYFQGNSAPDKSGLPSDRFSAERTGGSVSTLTIQRTQQEDSAVYLCASSQGRRELGELFFGEGSRLTVL.

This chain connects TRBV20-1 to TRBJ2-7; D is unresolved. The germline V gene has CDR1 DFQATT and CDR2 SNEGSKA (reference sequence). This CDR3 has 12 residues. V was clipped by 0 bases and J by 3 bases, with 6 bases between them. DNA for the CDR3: TGCAGTGCTAGAGATAGGTACTACGAGCAGTACGTC. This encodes CSARDRYYEQYV.

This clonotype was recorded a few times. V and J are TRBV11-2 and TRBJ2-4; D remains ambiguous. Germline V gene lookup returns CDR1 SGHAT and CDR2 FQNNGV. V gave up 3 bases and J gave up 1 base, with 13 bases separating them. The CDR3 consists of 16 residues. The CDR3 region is CASSFIRATAKNIQYF. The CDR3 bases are TGTGCCAGCAGCTTTATAAGGGCCACGGCCAAAAACATTCAGTACTTC.

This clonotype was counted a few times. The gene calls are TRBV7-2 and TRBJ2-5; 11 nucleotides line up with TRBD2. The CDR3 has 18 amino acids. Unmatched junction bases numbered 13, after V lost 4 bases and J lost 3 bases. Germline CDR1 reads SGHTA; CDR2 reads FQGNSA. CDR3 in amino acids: CASSYIAGGPGEEETQYF. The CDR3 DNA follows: TGTGCCAGCAGCTATATAGCGGGAGGGCCAGGGGAGGAAGAGACCCAGTACTTC.

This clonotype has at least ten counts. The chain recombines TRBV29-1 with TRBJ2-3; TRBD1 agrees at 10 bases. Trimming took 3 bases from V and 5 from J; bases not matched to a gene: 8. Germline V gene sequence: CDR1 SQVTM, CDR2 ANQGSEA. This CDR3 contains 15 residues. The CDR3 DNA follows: TGCAGCGTTGACCCGACAGGGGGCGCGGGAGATACGCAGTATTTT. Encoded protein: CSVDPTGGAGDTQYF.

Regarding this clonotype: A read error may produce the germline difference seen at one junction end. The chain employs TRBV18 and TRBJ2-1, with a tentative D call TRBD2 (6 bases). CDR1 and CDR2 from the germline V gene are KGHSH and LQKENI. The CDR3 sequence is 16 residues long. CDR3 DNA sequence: TGTGCCGGCTCACCTCCCCCGGGGGAAACGTACAATGAGCAGTTCTTC. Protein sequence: CAGSPPPGETYNEQFF.

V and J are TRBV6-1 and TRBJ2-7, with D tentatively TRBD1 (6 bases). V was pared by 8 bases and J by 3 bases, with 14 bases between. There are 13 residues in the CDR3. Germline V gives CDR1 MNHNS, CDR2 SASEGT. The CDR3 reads CASSQGTLYEQYV. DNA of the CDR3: TGTGCCAGCTCGCAGGGGACCCTCTACGAGCAGTACGTC.

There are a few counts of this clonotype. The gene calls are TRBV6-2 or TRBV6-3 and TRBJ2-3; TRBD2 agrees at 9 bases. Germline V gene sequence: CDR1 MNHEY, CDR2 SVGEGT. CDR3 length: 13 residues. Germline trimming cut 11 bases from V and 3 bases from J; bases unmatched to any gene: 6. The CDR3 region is CAGGRAVTDTQYF. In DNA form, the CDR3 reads TGTGCCGGCGGGAGGGCCGTTACAGATACGCAGTATTTT.

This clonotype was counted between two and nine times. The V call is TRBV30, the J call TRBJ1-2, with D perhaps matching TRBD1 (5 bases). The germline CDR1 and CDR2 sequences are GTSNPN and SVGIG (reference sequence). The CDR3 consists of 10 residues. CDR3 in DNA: TGTGCGGGGGTAGCCTATGGCTACACCTTC. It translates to CAGVAYGYTF.